These 3 T cell receptor beta chains were sequenced from one sample in a study of blood T cell repertoires in COVID-19. TCRdb's copy holds only in-frame clones and misses some; the assay was immunoSEQ multiplex PCR. The sample records fewer than 200,000 clones, around 87% being singletons. Sequences were obtained from peripheral blood. All receptors derive from a woman at least 80 years old with COVID-19, enrolled during active disease.

The chain links TRBV19 to TRBJ2-1; TRBD2 matches 8 bases. Per the germline V gene, CDR1 is LNHDA and CDR2 is SQIVND (reference sequence). There are 15 residues in the CDR3. Trimming took 4 bases from V and 3 from J; bases not matched to a gene: 5. CDR3 nucleotides: TGTGCCAGTAGTACAACCGGGACTAGCTACAATGAGCAGTTCTTC. Its protein product is CASSTTGTSYNEQFF.

The J gene is TRBJ2-1, the V gene TRBV9; D not certain. The CDR3 covers 11 residues. Germline V lookup: CDR1 SGDLS, CDR2 YYNGEE. The ends were cut back, 4 bases at V and 10 bases at J, with 9 bases in the middle. CDR3 in amino acids: CASSPGREQFF. CDR3 DNA: TGTGCCAGCAGCCCAGGCAGGGAGCAGTTCTTC.

The chain carries TRBV13 and TRBJ2-1; the D is unclear. CDR3 length equals 14 residues. Per germline, CDR1 PRHDT and CDR2 FYEKMQ (reference sequence). Trimming took off 5 bases at V and 0 bases at J, with 8 bases between the two ends. The DNA of the CDR3 is TGTGCCAGCAGCCCATACGGCTCCTACAATGAGCAGTTCTTC. Its protein is CASSPYGSYNEQFF.